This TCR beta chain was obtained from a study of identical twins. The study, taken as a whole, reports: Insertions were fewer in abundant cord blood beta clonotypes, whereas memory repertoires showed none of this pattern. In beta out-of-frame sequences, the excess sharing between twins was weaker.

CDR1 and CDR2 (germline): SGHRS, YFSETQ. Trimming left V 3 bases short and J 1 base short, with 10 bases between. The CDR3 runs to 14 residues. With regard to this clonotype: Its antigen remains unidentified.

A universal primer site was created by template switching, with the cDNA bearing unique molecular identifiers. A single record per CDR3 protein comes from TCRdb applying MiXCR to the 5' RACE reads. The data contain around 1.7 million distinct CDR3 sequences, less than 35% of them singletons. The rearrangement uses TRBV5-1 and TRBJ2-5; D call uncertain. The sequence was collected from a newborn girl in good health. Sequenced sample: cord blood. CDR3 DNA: TGCGCCAGCAGCTCCGAAATAGGCCAAGAGACCCAGTACTTC. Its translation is CASSSEIGQETQYF. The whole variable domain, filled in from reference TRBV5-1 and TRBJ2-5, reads KAGVTQTPRYLIKTRGQQVTLSCSPISGHRSVSWYQQTPGQGLQFLFEYFSETQRNKGNFPGRFSGRQFSNSRSEMNVSTLELGDSALYLCASSSEIGQETQYFGPGTRLLVL.